Presented here are 20 T cell receptor beta chains from one specimen sequenced in a study of memory CD4+ T cells and cytomegalovirus serostatus (dated by TCRdb to about 2019). The library was built by means of the immunoSEQ multiplex PCR assay. TCRdb's version of the immuneACCESS table is confined to in-frame rearrangements and falls short of the full clone set. An unresolved V gene accounts for under half of the shortfall where checked; the remainder is of unknown origin. Present in this sample are more than 55,000 clones, around four fifths of which were seen just once. The ten largest clones represent roughly 0.88% of the sample. A FACSAria II was used to sort memory CD4+ T cells, defined as single viable CD3+CD4+CD8-CD45RO+ cells. The sequencing sample was made of memory CD4+ T cells from blood. These receptors all come from an adult in good health and CMV-seronegative.

The chain couples TRBV28 to TRBJ1-2; TRBD1 agrees at 7 bases. The V and J ends lost 8 bases and 2 bases, in that order; junction bases with no gene match: 5. Germline V gives CDR1 MDHEN, CDR2 SYDVKM. CDR3 length: 13 residues. CDR3 sequence (DNA): TGTGCCAGCGGTACAGGGGCGAACTATGGCTACACCTTC. It codes for CASGTGANYGYTF.

This rearrangement joins TRBV10-1 to TRBJ2-5; D may be TRBD2 (6 bases). The germline V gene encodes CDR1 WNHNN and CDR2 SYGVQD (reference sequence). V gave up 3 bases and J gave up 5 bases, with 16 bases separating them. The CDR3 is 15 residues long. The CDR3 nucleotides read TGCGCCAGCAGTGAAGGGGCTCGTGCGGGGGAGACCCAGTACTTC. This encodes CASSEGARAGETQYF.

The chain recombines TRBV2 with TRBJ1-3; D is uncertain. The CDR3 has 13 residues. Per the germline V gene, CDR1 is SNHLY and CDR2 is FYNNEI. Trimming cost V 7 bases and J 0 bases, with 7 bases left between them. CDR3 DNA: TGTGCCAGCACTACCTTCTCTGGAAACACCATATATTTT. Amino acid sequence: CASTTFSGNTIYF. Combining the CDR3 with reference TRBV2 and TRBJ1-3 gives the whole variable domain EPEVTQTPSHQVTQMGQEVILRCVPISNHLYFYWYRQILGQKVEFLVSFYNNEISEKSEIFDDQFSVERPDGSNFTLKIRSTKLEDSAMYFCASTTFSGNTIYFGEGSWLTVV.

The count of this clone is one. The gene calls are TRBV21-1 and TRBJ2-1. TRBV21-1 is a listed pseudogene. The CDR3 extends over 15 amino acids. The CDR3 nucleotides are TGTGCCAGCAGCAAAGGGTCTAGGGACCCAAATGAGCAGTTCTTC. It is translated as CASSKGSRDPNEQFF.

The count of this clone is one. V gene TRBV27 combines with J gene TRBJ2-3; a weak D match, TRBD2 (5 bases). The V gene's germline CDR1 is MNHEY and CDR2 SMNVEV (reference sequence). The V and J ends lost 2 bases and 6 bases respectively, with 6 bases between them. The CDR3 consists of 12 residues. CDR3 nucleotide sequence: TGTGCCAGCAGTTTACGAGGGGATACGCAGTATTTT. Its translation is CASSLRGDTQYF.

This rearrangement joins TRBV6-1 to TRBJ1-1; D is ambiguous. CDR3 size: 13 residues. V was trimmed by 2 bases and J by 6 bases, leaving 10 bases between them. The germline CDR1 and CDR2 sequences are MNHNS and SASEGT. The CDR3 loop reads CASSEFKVPEAFF. DNA of the CDR3: TGTGCCAGCAGTGAATTTAAGGTTCCTGAAGCTTTCTTT.

The V call is TRBV6-1, the J call TRBJ1-2, with no clear D. Germline V CDR1 and CDR2: MNHNS, SASEGT. The CDR3 runs 14 residues. V was cut by 2 bases and J by 4 bases, with 11 bases left in between. This CDR3 reads CASSENDGAYGYTF. The CDR3, as DNA: TGTGCCAGCAGTGAAAATGACGGAGCCTATGGCTACACCTTC.

A single count supports this clone. This chain connects TRBV5-1 to TRBJ2-7; D not resolved. The V gene lost 2 bases and the J gene lost 1 base, with 1 base spanning the gap. The CDR3 has 11 amino acids. CDR1 is SGHRS, CDR2 YFSETQ, per germline. CDR3 sequence: CASSFSYEQYF. The CDR3 nucleotides are TGCGCCAGCAGCTTTTCCTACGAGCAGTACTTC.

The rearrangement uses TRBV6-1 and TRBJ1-2; 7 bases are shared with TRBD1. V lost 5 bases, J lost 1 base, and 4 bases stayed unmatched. Germline V gives CDR1 MNHNS, CDR2 SASEGT. The CDR3 spans 14 residues. In DNA form, the CDR3 reads TGTGCCAGCAGTACCAACAGGGGTAACTATGGCTACACCTTC. Amino acids: CASSTNRGNYGYTF.

The chain joins TRBV11-2 to TRBJ2-7; 10 positions match TRBD1. The germline CDR1 and CDR2 sequences are SGHAT and FQNNGV. This CDR3 is built from 19 residues. The V and J ends lost 5 bases and 2 bases, in that order; junction bases with no gene match: 18. The CDR3 spells CASSPINRDRGVRPYEQYF. CDR3 sequence (DNA): TGTGCCAGCAGCCCTATCAATCGGGACAGGGGTGTTCGGCCCTACGAGCAGTACTTC.

This clone was observed once. The chain is built from TRBV7-3 and TRBJ2-1; the match to TRBD2 covers 9 bases. Germline V CDR1 and CDR2: SGHTA, FQGTGA. V shed 2 bases and J 2 bases; nucleotides not matched to a gene: 4. This CDR3 is 16 amino acids long. CDR3 DNA sequence: TGTGCCAGCAGCTTATTAGCGGGAGTAACCTACAATGAGCAGTTCTTC. Its translation: CASSLLAGVTYNEQFF.

The chain combines TRBV29-1 with TRBJ1-2; D possibly corresponds to TRBD1 (6 bases). Trimming took off 7 bases at V and 5 bases at J, with 20 bases between the two ends. In germline, CDR1 is SQVTM, CDR2 ANQGSEA. CDR3 length: 14 residues. This CDR3 reads CSGYLTGRPYGYTF. The CDR3 DNA reads as TGCAGCGGGTACCTTACAGGGAGGCCGTATGGCTACACCTTC.

The CDR3 region is CASSLGQGNSPLHF. The DNA for the CDR3 is TGTGCCAGCAGCTTGGGCCAGGGCAATTCACCCCTCCACTTT. This chain links TRBV5-4 with TRBJ1-6, with TRBD1 as a possible D gene (5 bases). The CDR3 is 14 residues long. The germline V gene has CDR1 SGHNT and CDR2 YYREEE (reference sequence). V lost 0 bases to trimming and J lost 7 bases, with 8 bases between them.

This clone was found a few times. The chain has TRBV5-1 and TRBJ2-7, with 8 bases matching TRBD2. The length of the CDR3 is 15 residues. CDR1 is SGHRS, CDR2 YFSETQ, per germline. Losses at the gene ends were 0 bases for V and 2 bases for J; bases not matched to a gene: 4. The CDR3 protein is CASSLEAGGPYEQYF. The DNA of the CDR3 is TGCGCCAGCAGCTTGGAGGCGGGAGGTCCCTACGAGCAGTACTTC.

This CDR3 reads CASSPGSYEQYF. As DNA, the CDR3 is TGTGCCAGCTCACCAGGCTCCTACGAGCAGTACTTC. This chain links TRBV18 with TRBJ2-7; unclear D gene. Looked up from germline, CDR1 is KGHSH and CDR2 is LQKENI. The CDR3 has 12 amino acids. The ends were cut back, 2 bases at V and 0 bases at J, with 2 bases in the middle.

This sequence joins TRBV27 and TRBJ2-7; 8 bases are shared with TRBD2. V gave up 6 bases and J gave up 0 bases; unmatched junction bases: 10. Germline V gene sequence: CDR1 MNHEY, CDR2 SMNVEV (reference sequence). The CDR3 contains 16 residues. This chain's CDR3 is CASRVLRAGGSYEQYF. CDR3 nucleotides: TGTGCCAGCAGGGTCCTCAGGGCGGGAGGCTCCTACGAGCAGTACTTC.

The CDR3 nucleotides are TGTGCCACCAGCGACAGGGACAATCAGCCCCAGCATTTT. Its translation: CATSDRDNQPQHF. V usage is TRBV15 and J usage is TRBJ1-5, with 7 bases identical to TRBD1. Per the germline V gene, CDR1 is LNHNV and CDR2 is YYDKDF (reference sequence). This CDR3 is built from 13 residues. The ends lost 5 bases at V and 3 bases at J; junction bases unmatched: 1.

The V and J genes are TRBV6-5 and TRBJ2-7, with D possibly being TRBD1 (5 bases). CDR1 MNHEY and CDR2 SVGAGI come from the germline V gene. This CDR3 region has 15 residues. V was cut by 6 bases and J by 3 bases, with 18 bases left in between. The chain's CDR3 is CASSSELLGRYEQYF. The DNA of the CDR3 is TGTGCCAGCAGCTCGGAGCTTTTGGGGCGCTACGAGCAGTACTTC.

The V gene is TRBV19, the J gene TRBJ1-5, with a tentative D call TRBD1 (6 bases). The germline V gene encodes CDR1 LNHDA and CDR2 SQIVND (reference sequence). V shed 5 bases and J shed 5 bases, with 16 bases lying between them. The CDR3 covers 15 residues. DNA of the CDR3: TGTGCCAGTAGTGAGACAGGACGGCTCGATCAGCCCCAGCATTTT. This sequence encodes CASSETGRLDQPQHF.

This sequence joins TRBV7-2 and TRBJ2-6; D uncertain. The CDR3 contains 16 residues. V dropped 1 base and J dropped 3 bases, with 10 bases sitting between them. Germline V lookup: CDR1 SGHTA, CDR2 FQGNSA. The CDR3 reads CASSLDLGVGANVLTF. CDR3 in DNA: TGTGCCAGCAGCTTAGATCTTGGGGTTGGGGCCAACGTCCTGACTTTC.